The rows below give T cell receptor beta chains drawn from one sample of a study of T cells in Graves' hyperthyroidism and ophthalmopathy. In TCRdb, the multiplex PCR reads were re-called with MiXCR into one record per CDR3 protein. The sample comprises 550,000 to 650,000 distinct CDR3 sequences, approximately 14% of which are singletons, and around 13% rests with the top ten. Sequenced material: blood. These receptors were obtained from a woman in her thirties or forties with Graves' hyperthyroidism. Both conserved end residues are part of each CDR3. The order of the fields is J gene, V gene, CDR3 length, D gene, clone size, CDR3 DNA, CDR3 protein. A D gene is named only where the DNA matches it firmly. Part of the rows lack a size; the others show once, few, many or a class for expanded clones.

>TRBJ2-3|TRBV7-9|16|TRBD2|many
TGTGCCAGCAGCCTGGGACTAGCGGGAGATACAGATACGCAGTATTTT
CASSLGLAGDTDTQYF
>TRBJ2-3|TRBV27|13|-|-
TGTGCCAGCAGTTTAGCCAGCACAGATGCGCAGTATTTT
CASSLASTDAQYF
>TRBJ2-5|TRBV3-1|14|-|many
TGTGCCAGCAGCCATCGGGGAGGCCAAGAGACCCAGTACTTC
CASSHRGGQETQYF
>TRBJ1-4|TRBV7-9|16|TRBD1|-
TGTGCCAGCAGCTTAGGTTCAGGGGGCATCGGTGAAAAACTGTTTTTT
CASSLGSGGIGEKLFF
>TRBJ1-5|TRBV27|14|-|many
TGTGCCAGCAGTTCGGCCAGGTACGAGGAGCCCCAGCATTTT
CASSSARYEEPQHF
>TRBJ2-5|TRBV10-3|14|-|-
TGTGCCATCAGCGATATGGGGGGCCACGAGACCCAGTACTTC
CAISDMGGHETQYF
>TRBJ2-2|TRBV9|20|TRBD2|-
TGTGCCAGCAGCGTAGCTACTAAGGAGGGTGCTAGCGGACAAACCGGGGAGCTGTTTTTT
CASSVATKEGASGQTGELFF
>TRBJ1-2|TRBV10-3|14|TRBD1|many
TGTGCCATCAGTGAGTCCGGGACAGTCTATGGCTACACCTTC
CAISESGTVYGYTF
>TRBJ2-2|TRBV30|13|-|many
TGTGCCTGGAGTAGAGGACAGACCGGGGAGCTGTTTTTT
CAWSRGQTGELFF
>TRBJ2-5|TRBV12-3/TRBV12-4|16|TRBD2|many
TGTGCCAGCAGCCCCCGGACTAGCGGGAGTTCGGAGACCCAGTACTTC
CASSPRTSGSSETQYF
>TRBJ2-1|TRBV12-3/TRBV12-4|17|TRBD1|few
TGTGCCAGCCAAATGCGGGACAGGCTAAGCTCCTACAATGAGCAGTTCTTC
CASQMRDRLSSYNEQFF
>TRBJ2-3|TRBV29-1|15|TRBD1|many
TGCAGCGTCGCTCCGGGGACAGGGGGCACAGATACGCAGTATTTT
CSVAPGTGGTDTQYF
>TRBJ2-3|TRBV5-1|15|-|many
TGCGCCAGCAGCGATACCAGGGGACGTGCAGATACGCAGTATTTT
CASSDTRGRADTQYF
>TRBJ1-1|TRBV10-3|14|-|many
TGTGCCATCAGTGAGTCGGAGTGGAGTACTGAAGCTTTCTTT
CAISESEWSTEAFF
>TRBJ2-5|TRBV30|12|-|-
TGTGCCTGGAATACGGACAGTGAGACCCAGTACTTC
CAWNTDSETQYF
>TRBJ2-7|TRBV19|15|-|many
TGTGCCAGTAGTATCAGCCCCTTGGGGACCTACGAGCAGTACTTC
CASSISPLGTYEQYF
>TRBJ1-5|TRBV20-1|11|-|few
TGCAGTGCTAGAGCCAATCAGCCCCAGCATTTT
CSARANQPQHF
>TRBJ2-5|TRBV12-3/TRBV12-4|13|-|many
TGTGCCAGCAGAAGGGGGGGGCAAGAGACCCAGTACTTC
CASRRGGQETQYF
>TRBJ2-7|TRBV11-3|15|TRBD1|many
TGTGCCAGCGAACAACCAGGGACAGGGTCGCACGAGCAGTACTTC
CASEQPGTGSHEQYF
>TRBJ2-7|TRBV6-2/TRBV6-3|13|-|many
TGTGCCAGCAGGTTCCGGGGCACCTACGAGCAGTACTTC
CASRFRGTYEQYF
>TRBJ1-3|TRBV6-1|14|-|few
TGTGCCAGCAGAAAGACAGGCTCTGGAAACACCATATATTTT
CASRKTGSGNTIYF
>TRBJ2-3|TRBV11-3|14|-|few
TGTGCCAGCAGCGCGGGACAGCATGCAGATACGCAGTATTTT
CASSAGQHADTQYF
>TRBJ2-1|TRBV10-2|14|TRBD2|few
TGCGCCAGCAGTGAGCAACTAGCGGACAATGAGCAGTTCTTC
CASSEQLADNEQFF
>TRBJ2-1|TRBV7-2|13|-|many
TGTGCCAGCAGTAAGGCGGTTTACAATGAGCAGTTCTTC
CASSKAVYNEQFF
>TRBJ2-7|TRBV6-1|14|TRBD2|many
TGTGCCAGCAGCTTTAGCGGGAGCGCCTACGAGCAGTACTTC
CASSFSGSAYEQYF
>TRBJ1-1|TRBV7-9|14|TRBD1|many
TGTGCCAGCAGCCCCGGACAGGGGGTGCCTGAAGCTTTCTTT
CASSPGQGVPEAFF
>TRBJ2-7|TRBV20-1|14|TRBD1|many
TGCAGTGCTCTCGGACAGGGTCTTCCCTACGAGCAGTACTTC
CSALGQGLPYEQYF
>TRBJ1-2|TRBV6-1|16|-|many
TGTGCCAGCAGTGAAGCGCACTCATGGGTAGGCTATGGCTACACCTTC
CASSEAHSWVGYGYTF
>TRBJ2-2|TRBV10-3|14|-|-
TGTGCCGGCGGAGAGAACCGGAACACCGGGGAGCTGTTTTTT
CAGGENRNTGELFF
>TRBJ1-5|TRBV10-3|14|TRBD1|-
TGTGCCACCCGGGGGGACAGGGGAGATCAGCCCCAGCATTTT
CATRGDRGDQPQHF
>TRBJ1-6|TRBV28|11|-|few
TGTGCCAGCAAGAAGGGGTCACCCCTCCACTTT
CASKKGSPLHF
>TRBJ2-2|TRBV7-9|13|-|few
TGTGCCAGCAGACTAGCAAGCACCGGGGAGCTGTTTTTT
CASRLASTGELFF
>TRBJ1-5|TRBV3-1|15|-|many
TGTGCCAGCAGCCAGGCGGCCGCGAGCAATCAGCCCCAGCATTTT
CASSQAAASNQPQHF
>TRBJ2-7|TRBV27|15|TRBD1|-
TGTGCCAGCAGGGGGACAGGGACGGGGGGCTACGAGCAGTACTTC
CASRGTGTGGYEQYF
>TRBJ2-7|TRBV20-1|15|-|many
TGCAGTGCTAGAGACCTTCCGGGGCCAGGCTACGAGCAGTACTTC
CSARDLPGPGYEQYF
>TRBJ1-6|TRBV7-9|15|-|-
TGTGCCAGCAGGGGTGGATCTCGGGATAATTCACCCCTCCACTTT
CASRGGSRDNSPLHF
>TRBJ2-3|TRBV9|15|TRBD1|few
TGTGCCAGCAGGCCCGCGGGACAGGGCACAGATACGCAGTATTTT
CASRPAGQGTDTQYF
>TRBJ2-5|TRBV7-3|14|TRBD2|many
TGTGCCAGCAGCTTTGAACCGGGAGGAGAGACCCAGTACTTC
CASSFEPGGETQYF
>TRBJ2-3|TRBV6-1|14|-|many
TGTGCCAGCAGTGCTGGCAGTAGCACAGATACGCAGTATTTT
CASSAGSSTDTQYF
>TRBJ2-2|TRBV9|18|TRBD2|many
TGTGCCAGCAGCGTCCTACTAGCGGGAGGCACGAACACCGGGGAGCTGTTTTTT
CASSVLLAGGTNTGELFF
>TRBJ1-4|TRBV19|16|TRBD1|few
TGTGCCAGTCGTGGGACAGGGATTGGCACTAATGAAAAACTGTTTTTT
CASRGTGIGTNEKLFF
>TRBJ2-3|TRBV12-3/TRBV12-4|16|TRBD2|few
TGTGCCAGCAGTGTGGGACTAGCGGGAGACACAGATACGCAGTATTTT
CASSVGLAGDTDTQYF
>TRBJ2-1|TRBV2|12|-|many
TGTGCCAGCAGTGAAATGGGTTATGAGCAGTTCTTC
CASSEMGYEQFF
>TRBJ2-3|TRBV5-1|15|-|many
TGCGCCAGCAGTGAGGGCGGCAGGAGCACAGATACGCAGTATTTT
CASSEGGRSTDTQYF
>TRBJ2-7|TRBV20-1|13|-|many
TGCAGTGCTAGAACTCGTCCGGCCTACGAGCAGTACTTC
CSARTRPAYEQYF
>TRBJ1-1|TRBV20-1|10|-|few
TGCAGTGCTAGAGACACTGAAGCTTTCTTT
CSARDTEAFF
>TRBJ2-1|TRBV6-5|17|-|many
TGTGCCAGCAGTTACTCGGAGTCTGCTCAGTCCTACAATGAGCAGTTCTTC
CASSYSESAQSYNEQFF
>TRBJ2-7|TRBV12-5|15|-|few
TGTGCTAGTGGCGGAGGGGGGGGCGTCGCCTACGAGCAGTACTTC
CASGGGGGVAYEQYF
>TRBJ1-4|TRBV20-1|13|-|-
TGCAGTGCTACAGGGAGTCGGATTGAAAAACTGTTTTTT
CSATGSRIEKLFF
>TRBJ2-1|TRBV20-1|14|TRBD2|many
TGCAGTGCTAGGGCGGGGGGGAAGAACAATGAGCAGTTCTTC
CSARAGGKNNEQFF
>TRBJ2-3|TRBV6-2/TRBV6-3|15|-|-
TGTGCCAGCAGTTACTCCGGGGTCGGCACAGATACGCAGTATTTT
CASSYSGVGTDTQYF
>TRBJ2-7|TRBV11-1|14|-|many
TGTGCCAGCAGCTTAGCGGCGACTAGCTACGAGCAGTACTTC
CASSLAATSYEQYF
>TRBJ2-1|TRBV29-1|11|-|many
TGCAGCGTTGGGTTCTACAATGAGCAGTTCTTC
CSVGFYNEQFF
>TRBJ1-5|TRBV7-8|15|-|many
TGTGCCAGCAGCTTACAGGCCACGGTGAATCAGCCCCAGCATTTT
CASSLQATVNQPQHF
>TRBJ2-7|TRBV4-1|13|-|-
TGCGCCAGCAGCCAACCAGGGGCCTACGAGCAGTACTTC
CASSQPGAYEQYF
>TRBJ1-2|TRBV28|14|-|once
TGTGCCAGCAAGACCGGGACGGGGACCTATGGCTACACCTTC
CASKTGTGTYGYTF
>TRBJ2-1|TRBV12-3/TRBV12-4|15|-|many
TGTGCCAGCAGTTGGACCGAGAGCTCCTACAATGAGCAGTTCTTC
CASSWTESSYNEQFF